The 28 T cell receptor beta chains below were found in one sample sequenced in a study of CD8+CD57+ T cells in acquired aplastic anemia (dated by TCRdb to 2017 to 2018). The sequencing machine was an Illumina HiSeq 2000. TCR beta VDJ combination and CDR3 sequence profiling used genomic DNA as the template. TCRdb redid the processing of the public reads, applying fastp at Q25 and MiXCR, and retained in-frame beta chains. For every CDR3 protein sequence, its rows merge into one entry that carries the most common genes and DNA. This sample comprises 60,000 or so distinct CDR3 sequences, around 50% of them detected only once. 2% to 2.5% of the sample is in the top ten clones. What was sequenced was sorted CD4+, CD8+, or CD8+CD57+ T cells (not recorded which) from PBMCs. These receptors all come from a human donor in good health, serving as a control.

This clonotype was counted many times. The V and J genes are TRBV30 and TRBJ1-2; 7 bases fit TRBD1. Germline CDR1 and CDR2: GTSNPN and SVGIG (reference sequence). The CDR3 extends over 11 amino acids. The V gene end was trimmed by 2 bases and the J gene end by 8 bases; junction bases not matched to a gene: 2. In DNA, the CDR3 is TGTGCCTGGAGTCCAGGGGGAGGCTACACCTTC. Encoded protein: CAWSPGGGYTF. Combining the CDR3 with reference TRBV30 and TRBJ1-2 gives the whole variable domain SQTIHQWPATLVQPVGSPLSLECTVEGTSNPNLYWYRQAAGRGLQLLFYSVGIGQISSEVPQNLSASRPQDRQFILSSKKLLLSDSGFYLCAWSPGGGYTFGSGTRLTVV.

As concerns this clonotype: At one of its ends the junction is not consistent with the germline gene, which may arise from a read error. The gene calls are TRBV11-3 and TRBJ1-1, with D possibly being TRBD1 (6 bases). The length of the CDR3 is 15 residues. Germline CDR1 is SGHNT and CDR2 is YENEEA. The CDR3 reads CASGSRGGGGTEAFF. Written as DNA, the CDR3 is TGTGCCAGCGGCTCCCGGGGAGGGGGGGGCACTGAAGCCTTCTTT.

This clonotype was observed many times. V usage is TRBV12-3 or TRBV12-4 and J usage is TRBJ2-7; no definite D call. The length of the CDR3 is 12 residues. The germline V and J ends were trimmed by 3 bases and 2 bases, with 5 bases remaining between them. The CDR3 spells CASSLAAYEQYF. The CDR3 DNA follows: TGTGCCAGCAGTTTGGCGGCCTACGAGCAGTACTTC.

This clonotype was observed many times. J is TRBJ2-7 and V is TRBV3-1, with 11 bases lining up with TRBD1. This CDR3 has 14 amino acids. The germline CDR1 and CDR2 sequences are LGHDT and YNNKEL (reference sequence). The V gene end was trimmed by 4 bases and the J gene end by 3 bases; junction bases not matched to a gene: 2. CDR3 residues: CASSRGQGDYEQYF. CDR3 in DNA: TGTGCCAGCAGCCGGGGACAGGGGGACTACGAGCAGTACTTC.

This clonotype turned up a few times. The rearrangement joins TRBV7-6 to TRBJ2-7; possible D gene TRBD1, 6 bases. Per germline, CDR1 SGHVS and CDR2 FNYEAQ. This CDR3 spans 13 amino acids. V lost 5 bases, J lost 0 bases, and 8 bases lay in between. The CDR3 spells CASSQGSSYEQYV. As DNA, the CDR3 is TGTGCCAGCAGCCAGGGGAGCTCCTACGAGCAGTACGTC.

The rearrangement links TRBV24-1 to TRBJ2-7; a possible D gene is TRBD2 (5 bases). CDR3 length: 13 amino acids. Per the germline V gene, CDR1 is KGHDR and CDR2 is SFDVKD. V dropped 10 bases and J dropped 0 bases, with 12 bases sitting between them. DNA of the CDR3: TGTGCCACAGAGGACGGGGACTCCTACGAGCAGTACTTC. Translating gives CATEDGDSYEQYF.

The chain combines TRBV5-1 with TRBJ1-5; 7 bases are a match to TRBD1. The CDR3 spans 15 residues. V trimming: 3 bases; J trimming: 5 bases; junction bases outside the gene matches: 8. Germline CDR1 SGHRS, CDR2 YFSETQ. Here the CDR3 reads CASSSTGQGDQPQHF. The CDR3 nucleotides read TGCGCCAGCAGCTCAACAGGCCAGGGGGATCAGCCCCAGCATTTT.

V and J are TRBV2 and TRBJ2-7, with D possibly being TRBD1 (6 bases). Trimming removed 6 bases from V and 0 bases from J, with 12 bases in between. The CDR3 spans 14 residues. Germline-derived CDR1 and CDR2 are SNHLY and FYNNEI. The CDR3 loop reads CASREDSYSYEQYF. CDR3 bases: TGTGCCAGCAGGGAGGACAGCTACTCCTACGAGCAGTACTTC.

The CDR3 bases are TGTGCCAGCACCAATCTAGGGGGAACTGAAGCTTTCTTT. It encodes CASTNLGGTEAFF. The chain couples TRBV2 to TRBJ1-1; TRBD1 is a possible D gene (6 bases). Trimming pared 7 bases from V and 5 bases from J, leaving 14 bases between. Germline CDR1 reads SNHLY; CDR2 reads FYNNEI. The CDR3 length is 13 residues.

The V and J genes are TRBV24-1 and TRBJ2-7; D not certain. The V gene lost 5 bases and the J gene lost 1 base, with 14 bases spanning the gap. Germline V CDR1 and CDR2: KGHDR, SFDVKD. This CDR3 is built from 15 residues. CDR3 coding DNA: TGTGCCACCAGTGCCGTGGAACTAAAATCCTACGAGCAGTACTTC. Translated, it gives CATSAVELKSYEQYF.

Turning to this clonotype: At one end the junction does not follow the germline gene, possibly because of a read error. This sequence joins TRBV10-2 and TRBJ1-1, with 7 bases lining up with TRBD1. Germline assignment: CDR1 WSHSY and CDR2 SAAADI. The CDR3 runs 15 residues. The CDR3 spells CASSLGRGRDTEAFF. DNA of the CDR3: TGTGCCAGCAGCCTAGGGAGGGGGCGAGACACTGAAGCTTTCTTT.

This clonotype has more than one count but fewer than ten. The CDR3 nucleotides read TGTGCCTGGAGTCTCGGACAGACCTATGGCTACACCTTC. Translation gives CAWSLGQTYGYTF. The genes are TRBV30 and TRBJ1-2; D is perhaps TRBD1 (6 bases). V shed 2 bases and J shed 4 bases, with 11 bases lying between them. The germline V gene has CDR1 GTSNPN and CDR2 SVGIG (reference sequence). CDR3 length: 13 residues.

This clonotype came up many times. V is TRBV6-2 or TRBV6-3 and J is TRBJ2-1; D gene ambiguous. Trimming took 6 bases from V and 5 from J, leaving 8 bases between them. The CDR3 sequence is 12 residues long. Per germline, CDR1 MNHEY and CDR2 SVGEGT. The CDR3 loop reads CASRPNDNEQFF. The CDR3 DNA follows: TGTGCCAGCAGACCCAACGACAATGAGCAGTTCTTC.

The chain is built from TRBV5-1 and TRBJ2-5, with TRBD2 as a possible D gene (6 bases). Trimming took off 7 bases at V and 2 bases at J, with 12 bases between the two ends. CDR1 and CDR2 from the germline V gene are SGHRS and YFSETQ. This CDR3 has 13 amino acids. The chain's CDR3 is CASGGSLQETQYF. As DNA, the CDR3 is TGCGCCAGCGGGGGGTCCCTACAAGAGACCCAGTACTTC.

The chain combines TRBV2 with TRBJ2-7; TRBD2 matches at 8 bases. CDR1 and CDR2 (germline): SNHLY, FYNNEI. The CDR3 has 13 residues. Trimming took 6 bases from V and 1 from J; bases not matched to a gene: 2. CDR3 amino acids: CASRGLGSYEQYF. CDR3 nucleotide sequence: TGTGCCAGCAGGGGACTAGGTTCCTACGAGCAGTACTTC.

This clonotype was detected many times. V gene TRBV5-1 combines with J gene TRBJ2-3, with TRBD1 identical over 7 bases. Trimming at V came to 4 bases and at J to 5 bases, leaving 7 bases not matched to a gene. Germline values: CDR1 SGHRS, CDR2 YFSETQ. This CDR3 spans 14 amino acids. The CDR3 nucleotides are TGCGCCAGCAGCATACAGGGGAGTGTAGATACGCAGTATTTT. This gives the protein CASSIQGSVDTQYF.

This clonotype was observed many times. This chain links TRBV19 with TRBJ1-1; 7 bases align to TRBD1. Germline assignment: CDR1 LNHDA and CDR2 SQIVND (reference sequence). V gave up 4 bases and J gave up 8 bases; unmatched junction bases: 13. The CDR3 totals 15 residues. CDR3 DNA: TGTGCCAGTAGTAGAACCGACAGGGTGATAATGGAAGCTTTCTTT. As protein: CASSRTDRVIMEAFF.

In nucleotides, the CDR3 is TGTGCCACCAGTGATAACAGGAGGAAAGAGACCCAGTACTTC. This sequence encodes CATSDNRRKETQYF. The chain links TRBV24-1 to TRBJ2-5, with D perhaps matching TRBD1 or TRBD2 (5 bases each). V was shortened by 3 bases and J by 3 bases, with 10 bases between the two germline ends. CDR1 and CDR2 from the germline V gene are KGHDR and SFDVKD. This CDR3 spans 14 amino acids.

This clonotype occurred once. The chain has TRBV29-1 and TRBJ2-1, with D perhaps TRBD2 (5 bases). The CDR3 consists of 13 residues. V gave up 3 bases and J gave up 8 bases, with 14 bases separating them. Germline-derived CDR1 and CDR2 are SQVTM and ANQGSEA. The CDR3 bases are TGCAGCGTTGAGACCCAAACTAGAGATGAGCAGTTCTTC. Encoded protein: CSVETQTRDEQFF.

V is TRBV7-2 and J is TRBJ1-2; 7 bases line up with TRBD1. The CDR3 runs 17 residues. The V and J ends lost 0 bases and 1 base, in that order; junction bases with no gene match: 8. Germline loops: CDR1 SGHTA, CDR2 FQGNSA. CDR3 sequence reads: CASSLAGGGSFNYGYTF. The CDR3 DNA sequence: TGTGCCAGCAGCTTAGCAGGGGGCGGCTCCTTTAACTATGGCTACACCTTC.

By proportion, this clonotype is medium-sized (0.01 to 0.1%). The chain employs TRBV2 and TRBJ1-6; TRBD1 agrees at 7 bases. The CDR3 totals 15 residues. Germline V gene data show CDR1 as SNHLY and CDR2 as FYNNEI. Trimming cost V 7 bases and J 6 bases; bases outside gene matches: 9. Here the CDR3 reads CASTTGVRPNSPLHF. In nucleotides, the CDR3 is TGTGCCAGCACCACAGGGGTTAGGCCTAATTCACCCCTCCACTTT.

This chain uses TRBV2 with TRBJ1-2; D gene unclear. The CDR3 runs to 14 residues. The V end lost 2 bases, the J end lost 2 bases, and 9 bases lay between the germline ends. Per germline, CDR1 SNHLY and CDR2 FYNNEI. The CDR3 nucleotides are TGTGCCAGCAGTGAATTAGCCAGCAACTATGGCTACACCTTC. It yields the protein CASSELASNYGYTF. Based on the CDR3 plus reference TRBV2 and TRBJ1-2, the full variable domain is EPEVTQTPSHQVTQMGQEVILRCVPISNHLYFYWYRQILGQKVEFLVSFYNNEISEKSEIFDDQFSVERPDGSNFTLKIRSTKLEDSAMYFCASSELASNYGYTFGSGTRLTVV.

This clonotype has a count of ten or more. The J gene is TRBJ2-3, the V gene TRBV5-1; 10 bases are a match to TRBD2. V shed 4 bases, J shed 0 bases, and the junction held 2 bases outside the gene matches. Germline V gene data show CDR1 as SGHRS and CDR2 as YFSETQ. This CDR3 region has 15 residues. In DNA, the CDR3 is TGCGCCAGCAGCGTGACTAGCGGGAGCACAGATACGCAGTATTTT. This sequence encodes CASSVTSGSTDTQYF.

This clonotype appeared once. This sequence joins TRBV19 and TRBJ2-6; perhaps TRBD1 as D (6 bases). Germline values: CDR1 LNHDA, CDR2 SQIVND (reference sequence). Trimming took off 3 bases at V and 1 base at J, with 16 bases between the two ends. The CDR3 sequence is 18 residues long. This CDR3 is CASSIRGAGTSGANVLTF. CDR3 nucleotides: TGTGCCAGTAGTATTCGAGGGGCAGGGACATCTGGGGCCAACGTCCTGACTTTC. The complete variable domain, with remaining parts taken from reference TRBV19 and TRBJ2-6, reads DGGITQSPKYLFRKEGQNVTLSCEQNLNHDAMYWYRQDPGQGLRLIYYSQIVNDFQKGDIAEGYSVSREKKESFPLTVTSAQKNPTAFYLCASSIRGAGTSGANVLTFGAGSRLTVL.

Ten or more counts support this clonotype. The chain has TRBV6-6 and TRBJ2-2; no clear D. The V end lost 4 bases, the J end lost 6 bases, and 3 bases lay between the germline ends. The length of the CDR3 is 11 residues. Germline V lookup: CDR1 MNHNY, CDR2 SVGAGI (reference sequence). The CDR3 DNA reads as TGTGCCAGCAGTTCAGCCGGGGAGCTGTTTTTT. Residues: CASSSAGELFF.

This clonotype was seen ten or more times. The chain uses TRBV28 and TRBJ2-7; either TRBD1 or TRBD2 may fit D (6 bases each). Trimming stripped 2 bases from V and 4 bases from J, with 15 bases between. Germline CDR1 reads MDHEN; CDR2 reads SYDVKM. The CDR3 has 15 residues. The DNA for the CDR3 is TGTGCCAGCAGTTTAAGGAGGGGGGCAATTTACGAGCAGTACTTC. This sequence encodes CASSLRRGAIYEQYF.

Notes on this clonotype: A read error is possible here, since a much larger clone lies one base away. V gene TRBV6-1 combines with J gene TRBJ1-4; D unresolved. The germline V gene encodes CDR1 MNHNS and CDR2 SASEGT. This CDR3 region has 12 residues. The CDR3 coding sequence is TGTGCCAGCAGTGAAGTTGGTGAAGAACTGTTTTTT. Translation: CASSEVGEELFF.

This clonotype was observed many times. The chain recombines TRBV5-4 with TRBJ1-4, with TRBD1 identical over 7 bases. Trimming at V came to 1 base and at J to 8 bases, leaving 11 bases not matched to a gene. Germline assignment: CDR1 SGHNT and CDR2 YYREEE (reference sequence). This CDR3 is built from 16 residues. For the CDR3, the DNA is TGTGCCAGCAGCTTGATAGGAGGGGGCGCGAGGGAAAAACTGTTTTTT. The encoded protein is CASSLIGGGAREKLFF.